A single sample gave rise to the 18 T cell receptor beta chains below, sequenced in a study of CD8+CD57+ T cells in acquired aplastic anemia. The template for TCR beta VDJ and CDR3 sequence profiling was genomic DNA. TCRdb re-analysed the reads in MiXCR, keeping a single row per CDR3 protein. The sample has 90,000 to 120,000 distinct CDR3 sequences, approximately 48% seen once; the top ten hold 25% to 35%. The specimen sequenced was sorted CD4+, CD8+, or CD8+CD57+ T cells (not recorded which) from PBMCs. These receptors all stem from a human donor in good health, serving as a control.

This clonotype appeared a few times. The chain employs TRBV19 and TRBJ2-7; D ambiguous. This CDR3 region has 13 residues. Trimming removed 6 bases from V and 4 bases from J, with 13 bases in between. Germline V gene sequence: CDR1 LNHDA, CDR2 SQIVND (reference sequence). The CDR3 DNA sequence: TGTGCCAGTAGCTTGCGGTTCCCTTACGAGCAGTACTTC. Translating it yields CASSLRFPYEQYF.

This clonotype came up many times. The gene calls are TRBV25-1 and TRBJ2-1; D assignment may be TRBD1 or TRBD2 (6 bases each). V was clipped by 4 bases and J by 8 bases, with 9 bases between them. CDR3 length: 12 amino acids. Germline lookup yields CDR1 MGHDK and CDR2 SYGVNS. Written as DNA, the CDR3 is TGTGCCAGCAGTGGGGGGGCCGATGAGCAGTTCTTC. Protein: CASSGGADEQFF.

The table lists this clonotype with many counts. The chain combines TRBV27 with TRBJ2-7; the match to TRBD2 covers 7 bases. There are 15 residues in the CDR3. CDR1 MNHEY and CDR2 SMNVEV come from the germline V gene (reference sequence). The J segment lost 2 bases and the V segment lost 6 bases, leaving 10 bases of the junction unmatched. For the CDR3, the DNA is TGTGCCAGCAGGGCCGGAGCGGGGTCGGCCTACGAGCAGTACTTC. Residues: CASRAGAGSAYEQYF.

In its sample, this clonotype was seen a few times. J is TRBJ2-3 and V is TRBV13, with D unclear. Trimming pared 6 bases from V and 5 bases from J, leaving 15 bases between. In germline, CDR1 is PRHDT, CDR2 FYEKMQ (reference sequence). CDR3 size: 14 residues. DNA for the CDR3: TGTGCCAGCAGTCCCGGTCGTCCGGGAGATACGCAGTATTTT. Translation: CASSPGRPGDTQYF.

This clonotype was observed at least ten times. V is TRBV29-1 and J is TRBJ2-1; D is ambiguous. Germline loops: CDR1 SQVTM, CDR2 ANQGSEA. The CDR3 is 13 amino acids. Trimming removed 4 bases from V and 6 bases from J, with 13 bases in between. CDR3 loop: CSVVWRYLNEQFF. CDR3 nucleotide sequence: TGCAGCGTTGTGTGGCGGTACCTCAATGAGCAGTTCTTC.

This clonotype was counted a few times. The chain carries TRBV29-1 and TRBJ1-2; possibly TRBD1 for D (6 bases). The germline gives CDR1 SQVTM, CDR2 ANQGSEA. CDR3 length: 12 residues. Trimming removed 6 bases from V and 4 bases from J, with 12 bases in between. The CDR3 here is CSVGGRGYGYTF. The CDR3, as DNA: TGCAGCGTGGGGGGGCGCGGCTATGGCTACACCTTC.

With regard to this clonotype: An end of the junction differs from the germline gene, which may be a read error. V is TRBV29-1 and J is TRBJ2-1; D possibly matches TRBD1 or TRBD2 (5 bases each). Germline CDR1 SQVTM, CDR2 ANQGSEA. CDR3 size: 15 residues. CDR3 loop: CSASGDASSYNEQLF. In nucleotides, the CDR3 is TGCAGCGCCTCTGGGGACGCAAGCTCCTACAATGAGCAGCTCTTC.

This clonotype has a count of ten or more. The chain recombines TRBV9 with TRBJ2-1; D unclear. V lost 0 bases and J 8 bases, leaving 3 bases between the germline ends. Germline-derived CDR1 and CDR2 are SGDLS and YYNGEE. CDR3 length: 11 amino acids. The CDR3 loop is CASSVDYEQFF. DNA of the CDR3: TGTGCCAGCAGCGTAGACTATGAGCAGTTCTTC.

This clonotype was counted ten times or more. J is TRBJ2-3 and V is TRBV4-1, with 9 bases identical to TRBD1. Germline-derived CDR1 and CDR2 are MGHRA and YSYEKL. After removal of 1 base from V and 7 bases from J, the junction contained 6 bases not matched to a gene. The CDR3 runs 15 residues. The DNA for the CDR3 is TGCGCCAGCAGCCAAGGGGGACAGGGAACGTATACGCAGTATTTT. Protein product: CASSQGGQGTYTQYF.

This clonotype was picked up many times. The chain has TRBV4-3 and TRBJ2-1; 8 bases line up with TRBD2. CDR3 length: 15 amino acids. The germline V gene encodes CDR1 LGHNA and CDR2 YSLEER. V lost 4 bases to trimming and J lost 8 bases; unmatched junction nucleotides: 10. CDR3 bases: TGCGCCAGCAGCCTCGAGATAGCGGGGAATGATGAGCAGTTCTTC. Its translation: CASSLEIAGNDEQFF.

This clonotype was seen ten or more times. DNA of the CDR3: TGTGCCAGCAGTCCCGAGAACTTGAACACTGAAGCTTTCTTT. Amino acid sequence: CASSPENLNTEAFF. The rearrangement joins TRBV13 to TRBJ1-1, with D unresolved. Germline values: CDR1 PRHDT, CDR2 FYEKMQ (reference sequence). The CDR3 runs to 14 residues. V lost 6 bases and J lost 0, with 11 bases in between.

The gene calls are TRBV25-1 and TRBJ1-6; 10 bases map to TRBD1. The CDR3 runs 15 residues. Germline CDR1 is MGHDK and CDR2 is SYGVNS. The V segment lost 4 bases and the J segment 12 bases; nucleotides outside the gene matches: 9. CDR3 DNA: TGTGCCAGCAGTGGGGGGGACAGGGGCTGGGAACCCCTCCACTTT. It codes for CASSGGDRGWEPLHF. The entire variable domain, with the rest obtained from reference TRBV25-1 and TRBJ1-6, is as follows: EADIYQTPRYLVIGTGKKITLECSQTMGHDKMYWYQQDPGMELHLIHYSYGVNSTEKGDLSSESTVSRIRTEHFPLTLESARPSHTSQYLCASSGGDRGWEPLHFGNGTRLTVT.

V and J are TRBV25-1 and TRBJ2-1; 10 positions match TRBD2. The germline CDR1 and CDR2 sequences are MGHDK and SYGVNS. Trimming cost V 6 bases and J 0 bases; bases outside gene matches: 8. CDR3 length equals 17 residues. As DNA, the CDR3 is TGTGCCAGCAGCCCCTCTAGCGGGGGCTTCTCCTACAATGAGCAGTTCTTC. This encodes CASSPSSGGFSYNEQFF.

J is TRBJ2-3 and V is TRBV10-3, with 8 bases fitting TRBD2. The J segment lost 1 base and the V segment lost 2 bases, leaving 8 bases of the junction unmatched. Germline CDR1 ENHRY, CDR2 SYGVKD. The CDR3 is made up of 17 amino acids. The CDR3 DNA reads as TGTGCCATCAGTGAGACCGGGAGGGCCGGGGGCACAGATACGCAGTATTTT. This gives the protein CAISETGRAGGTDTQYF.

In this sample, this clonotype turned up many times. The chain employs TRBV9 and TRBJ2-1; D not certain. CDR1 is SGDLS and CDR2 is YYNGEE in the germline V gene. The V end lost 0 bases, the J end lost 8 bases, and 9 bases lay between the germline ends. This CDR3 spans 13 amino acids. The CDR3 DNA reads TGTGCCAGCAGCGTAGATCTCGATGATGAGCAGTTCTTC. Protein: CASSVDLDDEQFF.

This clonotype has only a few counts. The DNA for the CDR3 is TGTGCCAGTAGTTTGCGGGAGGTGAACACCGGGGAGCTGTTTTTT. As protein: CASSLREVNTGELFF. This sequence joins TRBV19 and TRBJ2-2; 8 bases are a match to TRBD2. The germline CDR1 and CDR2 sequences are LNHDA and SQIVND (reference sequence). Trimming removed 5 bases from V and 1 base from J; junction bases left unmatched: 3. The CDR3 covers 15 residues.

The V and J genes are TRBV4-1 and TRBJ1-2; a weak D match, TRBD1 (5 bases). The length of the CDR3 is 15 residues. The V end lost 0 bases, the J end lost 6 bases, and 14 bases lay between the germline ends. In germline, CDR1 is MGHRA, CDR2 YSYEKL. The CDR3 DNA follows: TGCGCCAGCAGCCAAGACCACTCGATAGGGGATGGCTACACCTTC. This sequence encodes CASSQDHSIGDGYTF.

This clonotype showed up many times. The rearrangement links TRBV4-1 to TRBJ1-3, with D hard to call. The CDR3 has 15 residues. The germline V gene encodes CDR1 MGHRA and CDR2 YSYEKL. Trimming pared 0 bases from V and 4 bases from J, leaving 10 bases between. DNA of the CDR3: TGCGCCAGCAGCCAAGAGGACCCCTCGGGAAACACCATATATTTT. Residues: CASSQEDPSGNTIYF.